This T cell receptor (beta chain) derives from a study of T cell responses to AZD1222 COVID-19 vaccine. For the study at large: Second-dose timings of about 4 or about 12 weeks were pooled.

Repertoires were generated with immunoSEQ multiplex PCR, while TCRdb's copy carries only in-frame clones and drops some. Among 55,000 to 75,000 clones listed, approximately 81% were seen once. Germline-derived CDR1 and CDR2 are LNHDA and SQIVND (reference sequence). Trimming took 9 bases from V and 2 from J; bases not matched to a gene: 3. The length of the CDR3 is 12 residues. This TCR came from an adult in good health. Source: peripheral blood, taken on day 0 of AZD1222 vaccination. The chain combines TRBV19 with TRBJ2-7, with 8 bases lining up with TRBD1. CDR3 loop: CASGQGTYEQYF. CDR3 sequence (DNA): TGTGCCAGCGGACAGGGAACCTACGAGCAGTACTTC.